Below are 5 T cell receptor beta chains sequenced from a single sample in a study of beta chain features in type 1 diabetes. Whole-study results and caveats: Among patients with Type 1 diabetes, TCRB CDR3s were moderately but significantly shorter in every one of the four CD4+ subsets.

Every isolated RNA sample was fully reverse transcribed, so sequencing captured expressed TCRB transcripts. Generated by immunoSEQ multiplex PCR, the TCRdb table keeps only in-frame clones and is missing some. The table includes around 710,000 clones, around 12% detected once. The antigens for these receptors are not known. Sequenced input: naive CD4+ T cells from blood. These receptor sequences come from a man aged 25-45 years with type 1 diabetes.

This clone was counted a few times. The J gene is TRBJ1-4, the V gene TRBV7-9; possible D gene TRBD1, 5 bases. This CDR3 has 18 residues. In germline, CDR1 is SEHNR, CDR2 FQNEAQ (reference sequence). V lost 3 bases to trimming and J lost 1 base, with 18 bases between them. CDR3 residues: CASSLGDHTSLTNEKLFF. The CDR3 coding sequence is TGTGCCAGCAGCTTGGGGGACCACACATCCTTAACTAATGAAAAACTGTTTTTT. The complete variable domain, with remaining parts taken from reference TRBV7-9 and TRBJ1-4, reads DTGVSQNPRHKITKRGQNVTFRCDPISEHNRLYWYRQTLGQGPEFLTYFQNEAQLEKSRLLSDRFSAERPKGSFSTLEIQRTEQGDSAMYLCASSLGDHTSLTNEKLFFGSGTQLSVL.

This clone showed up just a few times. DNA of the CDR3: TGTGCCAGCACCTCTAGACGGGAAAACTATGGCTACACCTTC. It yields the protein CASTSRRENYGYTF. The chain employs TRBV6-5 and TRBJ1-2; D is undetermined. Germline CDR1 MNHEY, CDR2 SVGAGI. V lost 7 bases to trimming and J lost 2 bases, with 14 bases between them. The CDR3 extends over 14 amino acids.

The table lists this clone with a few counts. This chain's CDR3 is CAIGVGGEPDTQYF. CDR3 nucleotides: TGTGCCATCGGGGTCGGAGGGGAACCAGATACGCAGTATTTT. The V and J genes are TRBV10-3 and TRBJ2-3; possibly TRBD2 for D (6 bases). The CDR3 length is 14 residues. The ends were cut back, 8 bases at V and 4 bases at J, with 16 bases in the middle. Germline values: CDR1 ENHRY, CDR2 SYGVKD.

V gene TRBV7-9 combines with J gene TRBJ1-1, with 7 bases lining up with TRBD1. Germline V CDR1 and CDR2: SEHNR, FQNEAQ (reference sequence). Trimming cost V 5 bases and J 2 bases; bases outside gene matches: 14. The CDR3 extends over 17 amino acids. The CDR3 nucleotides read TGTGCCAGCAGCCCACCAGGGGTGACAGGGAGAAACACTGAAGCTTTCTTT. This translates into CASSPPGVTGRNTEAFF.

This clone was counted only a few times. The chain couples TRBV5-6 to TRBJ2-5; no reliable D call. The CDR3 totals 14 residues. Germline CDR1 reads SGHDT; CDR2 reads YYEEEE. With 2 bases removed from V and 2 bases from J, the gap between germline ends came to 10 bases. CDR3 DNA sequence: TGTGCCAGCAGCTTTCTTCCTATACAAGAGACCCAGTACTTC. It codes for CASSFLPIQETQYF.